What follows describes a single TCR beta chain. The entry originates in a study of metastatic and nonmetastatic thyroid tumors. The V end was cut by 0 bases, the J end by 0 bases, with 6 bases between. The CDR3 has 14 amino acids. CDR1 and CDR2 from the germline V gene are LNHNV and YYDKDF (reference sequence). Patients underwent thyroid surgery, and none had received any treatment before it. Methods used by the authors: The distant-metastasis classifier for papillary thyroid cancer was built from CDR3 differences across clinicopathological groups. TCRdb reprocessed the PCR reads using MiXCR. These V and J calls rely on TCRdb rather than the paper's analysis. The table includes around 50,000 clones, roughly 30% detected once.

The rearrangement links TRBV15 to TRBJ2-7; no clear D. Sequencing was done on a sample of blood. This sequence was found in a female donor with papillary thyroid cancer or a benign thyroid nodule (not recorded which). Some clones in this sample may be carry-over from other donors' samples. CDR3 residues: CATSREGPSYEQYF. The CDR3 DNA is TGTGCCACCAGCAGAGAAGGGCCCTCCTACGAGCAGTACTTC.